Listed below are T cell receptor beta chains from one sample, sequenced in a study of blood T cell repertoires in COVID-19. The repertoire was sequenced with immunoSEQ multiplex PCR; TCRdb's copy has only in-frame clones and lacks some. The data contain roughly 180,000 clones, more than 65% of them singletons. Sequencing was done on a sample of PBMCs or T cells enriched from blood (not recorded which). The receptors come from a man aged 45-65 years who had recovered from COVID-19. Each CDR3 is given with its conserved first and last residue. D genes are given only for firm matches. A clone size is listed for some rows: how often the clone was seen (once, few, many), or a class if it is expanded.

DNA: TGTGCCAGCAGCCCGAACAGGGAACTTACCGGGGAGCTGTTTTTT; CDR3: CASSPNRELTGELFF; size: NA; V: TRBV5-4; D: NA; J: TRBJ2-2
DNA: TGTGCCAGCAAGGGGGCGAGCGGGACCGGGGAGCTGTTTTTT; CDR3: CASKGASGTGELFF; size: once; V: TRBV7-3; D: NA; J: TRBJ2-2
DNA: TGCGCCAGCAGCATATTCCTCGAAGCTCCCGCTGAAGCTTTCTTT; CDR3: CASSIFLEAPAEAFF; size: NA; V: TRBV5-1; D: NA; J: TRBJ1-1
DNA: TGTGCCAGCAGCCCCGAGGGGGGGGGAAGAATTGGCGAGCAGTACTTC; CDR3: CASSPEGGGRIGEQYF; size: NA; V: TRBV7-8; D: NA; J: TRBJ2-7
DNA: TGTGCCAGCAGCTTAACCGGGCTAGCGGACTTCTACAATGAGCAGTTCTTC; CDR3: CASSLTGLADFYNEQFF; size: NA; V: TRBV7-8; D: TRBD2; J: TRBJ2-1
DNA: TGTGCCAGCAGTCAGGACAGGGCCTCCTACAATGAGCAGTTCTTC; CDR3: CASSQDRASYNEQFF; size: NA; V: TRBV27; D: TRBD1; J: TRBJ2-1
DNA: TGTGCCAGCAGCCACCTATTACGACAGAACACTGAAGCTTTCTTT; CDR3: CASSHLLRQNTEAFF; size: NA; V: TRBV11-3; D: NA; J: TRBJ1-1
DNA: TGTGCCAGCAGCTTAGGATCGGGGATAAACAATGAGCAGTTCTTC; CDR3: CASSLGSGINNEQFF; size: NA; V: TRBV7-3; D: NA; J: TRBJ2-1
DNA: TGTGCCAGCAGCCGCGGGGGAAACACCGGGGAGCTGTTTTTT; CDR3: CASSRGGNTGELFF; size: NA; V: TRBV7-9; D: TRBD2; J: TRBJ2-2
DNA: TGTGCCACCAGCGTCCTAACTGGAAACACCATATATTTT; CDR3: CATSVLTGNTIYF; size: NA; V: TRBV15; D: NA; J: TRBJ1-3
DNA: TGTGCCAGTAGTATGGGGACAGGGAAGAACACCGGGGAGCTGTTTTTT; CDR3: CASSMGTGKNTGELFF; size: NA; V: TRBV19; D: TRBD1; J: TRBJ2-2
DNA: TGTGCCAGCACCAGAAGACTAAACCGGGACACAACTCTCACAGATACGCAGTATTTT; CDR3: CASTRRLNRDTTLTDTQYF; size: NA; V: TRBV27; D: NA; J: TRBJ2-3
DNA: TGTGCCAGCTTAACTCCGGGACTAGCGGCCTACGAGCAGTACTTC; CDR3: CASLTPGLAAYEQYF; size: NA; V: TRBV7-8; D: TRBD2; J: TRBJ2-7
DNA: TGCGCCAGCAGCATCAGGCCCCCGACTAGCGGGGGGGGATCAGATACGCAGTATTTT; CDR3: CASSIRPPTSGGGSDTQYF; size: NA; V: TRBV5-1; D: TRBD2; J: TRBJ2-3
DNA: TGTGCCAGCAGGACAGACAGGGGAGGAGAGACCCAGTACTTC; CDR3: CASRTDRGGETQYF; size: NA; V: TRBV28; D: TRBD1; J: TRBJ2-5
DNA: TGTGCCAGCAGCCTTGGGAGGGCAGCTGAAGCTTTCTTT; CDR3: CASSLGRAAEAFF; size: NA; V: TRBV3-1/TRBV3-2; D: NA; J: TRBJ1-1
DNA: TGTGCCAGCAGCGCCCCCGTTAGACAGAGCACAGATACGCAGTATTTT; CDR3: CASSAPVRQSTDTQYF; size: NA; V: TRBV21-1; D: NA; J: TRBJ2-3
DNA: TGTGCCAGCAGCGTAGCTGTGGCGGGAGCTAATGAAAAACTGTTTTTT; CDR3: CASSVAVAGANEKLFF; size: NA; V: TRBV9; D: NA; J: TRBJ1-4
DNA: TGTGCCAGCAGTTCAGGACAGTACTCTGGAAACACCATATATTTT; CDR3: CASSSGQYSGNTIYF; size: NA; V: TRBV6-5; D: NA; J: TRBJ1-3
DNA: TGCGCCAGCAGCTTGAGCCAGGGGGGTGAAAAACTGTTTTTT; CDR3: CASSLSQGGEKLFF; size: few; V: TRBV5-1; D: TRBD1; J: TRBJ1-4
DNA: TGCGCCAGCAGCTTTATACTAGCGGAGAGCTACAATGAGCAGTTCTTC; CDR3: CASSFILAESYNEQFF; size: NA; V: TRBV5-1; D: TRBD2; J: TRBJ2-1
DNA: TGTGCCAGCAGCCCCACGTCGACAGGGCGTCTGACCGGGGAGCTGTTTTTT; CDR3: CASSPTSTGRLTGELFF; size: NA; V: TRBV7-3; D: TRBD1; J: TRBJ2-2
DNA: TGCAGCGTCCCGGGACAGTACTCCTACGAGCAGTACTTC; CDR3: CSVPGQYSYEQYF; size: NA; V: TRBV29-1; D: TRBD1; J: TRBJ2-7
DNA: TGTGCCAGCAGCCAAAACGTCCAAGCCCCTTGGGAGCAGTACTTC; CDR3: CASSQNVQAPWEQYF; size: once; V: TRBV3-1/TRBV3-2; D: NA; J: TRBJ2-7
DNA: TGTGCCACCACCGGGACTAGCGGGGGGACAGATACGCAGTATTTT; CDR3: CATTGTSGGTDTQYF; size: NA; V: TRBV24-1; D: TRBD2; J: TRBJ2-3
DNA: TGTGCCAGCAGCTTAGAAGTGGGCATCGGCTATGGCTACACCTTC; CDR3: CASSLEVGIGYGYTF; size: NA; V: TRBV7-2; D: NA; J: TRBJ1-2
DNA: TGTGCCAGCAGCTTAGTGAGAGGGAATCAGCCCCAGCATTTT; CDR3: CASSLVRGNQPQHF; size: once; V: TRBV7-2; D: NA; J: TRBJ1-5
DNA: TGTGCCAGCAGTCCTCGAGGACAGGGTCTTGGCTACACCTTC; CDR3: CASSPRGQGLGYTF; size: NA; V: TRBV7-2; D: TRBD1; J: TRBJ1-2
DNA: TGTGCCAGCAGCGTAGCTGTATACAATGAGCAGTTCTTC; CDR3: CASSVAVYNEQFF; size: NA; V: TRBV9; D: NA; J: TRBJ2-1
DNA: TGTGCCAGCAGTCCCGGGACAGGGGTGGTAGAGACCCAGTACTTC; CDR3: CASSPGTGVVETQYF; size: NA; V: TRBV6-1; D: TRBD1; J: TRBJ2-5
DNA: TGTGCCAGCAGCCACTCAGGGGGGTTGGCTGAAGCTTTCTTT; CDR3: CASSHSGGLAEAFF; size: few; V: TRBV7-3; D: TRBD1; J: TRBJ1-1
DNA: TGCGCCAGCAGTCCCACAGAGTCCTATGGCTACACCTTC; CDR3: CASSPTESYGYTF; size: NA; V: TRBV10-2; D: NA; J: TRBJ1-2
DNA: TGTGCCAGTGGTAAGGGGAACTACAATGAGCAGTTCTTC; CDR3: CASGKGNYNEQFF; size: NA; V: TRBV19; D: NA; J: TRBJ2-1